One T cell receptor (beta chain) is described in this entry. Its target is not known. Germline loops: CDR1 SGDLS, CDR2 YYNGEE. This CDR3 comprises 17 residues. With 2 bases clipped from V and 4 bases from J, the junction kept 10 bases outside the gene matches. A sample-barcoded 5' primer and a J-beta primer mix were used in a second PCR of roughly 6 to 12 cycles. TCRdb re-derived calls from the 5' RACE reads in MiXCR, one entry per CDR3 protein. This sample has about 730,000 distinct CDR3 sequences, with roughly 44% found just once. This entry is derived from a study of blood T cells in healthy people across ages. The extraction recovered at least 5 micrograms of total RNA per sample. Points from the study as a whole: Per-million-T-cell TCR beta diversity fell roughly linearly with age. Unsorted PBMC material precluded a definitive naive versus antigen-experienced comparison. TCR beta diversity tracked closely with naive T cell percentage.

The TCR originated in a woman aged 55 to 70 in good health. This chain uses TRBV9 with TRBJ2-7, with TRBD2 identical over 12 bases. The material sequenced was blood. CDR3 in amino acids: CASSVSPTSGRIYEQYF. The CDR3 DNA follows: TGTGCCAGCAGCGTCTCCCCGACTAGCGGGAGAATTTACGAGCAGTACTTC. The complete variable domain, with remaining parts taken from reference TRBV9 and TRBJ2-7, reads DSGVTQTPKHLITATGQRVTLRCSPRSGDLSVYWYQQSLDQGLQFLIQYYNGEERAKGNILERFSAQQFPDLHSELNLSSLELGDSALYFCASSVSPTSGRIYEQYFGPGTRLTVT.